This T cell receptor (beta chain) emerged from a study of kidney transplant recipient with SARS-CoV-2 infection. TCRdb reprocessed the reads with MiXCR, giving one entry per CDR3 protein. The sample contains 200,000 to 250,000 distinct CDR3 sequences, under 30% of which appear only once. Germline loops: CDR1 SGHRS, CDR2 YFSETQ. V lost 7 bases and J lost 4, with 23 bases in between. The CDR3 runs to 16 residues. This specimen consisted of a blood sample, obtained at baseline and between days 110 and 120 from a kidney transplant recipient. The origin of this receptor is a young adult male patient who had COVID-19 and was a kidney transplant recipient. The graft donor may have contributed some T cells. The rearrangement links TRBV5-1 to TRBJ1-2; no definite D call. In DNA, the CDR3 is TGCGCCAGCGGATGGCTATCGGTTCGAAAGACCTATGGCTACACCTTC. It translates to CASGWLSVRKTYGYTF.